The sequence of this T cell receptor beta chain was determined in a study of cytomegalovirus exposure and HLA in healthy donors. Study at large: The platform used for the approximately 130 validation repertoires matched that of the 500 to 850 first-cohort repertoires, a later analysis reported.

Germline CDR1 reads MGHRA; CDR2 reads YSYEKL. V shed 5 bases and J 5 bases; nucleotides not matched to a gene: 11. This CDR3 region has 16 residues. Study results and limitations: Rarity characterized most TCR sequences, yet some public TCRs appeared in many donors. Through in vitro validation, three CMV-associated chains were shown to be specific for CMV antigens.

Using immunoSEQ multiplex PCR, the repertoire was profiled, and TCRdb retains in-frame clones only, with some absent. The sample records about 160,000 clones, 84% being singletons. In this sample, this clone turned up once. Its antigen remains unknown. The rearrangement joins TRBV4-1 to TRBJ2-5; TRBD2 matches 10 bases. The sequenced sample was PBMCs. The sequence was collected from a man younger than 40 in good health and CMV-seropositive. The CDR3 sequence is CASSEVVKREGETQYF. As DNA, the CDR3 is TGCGCCAGCAGCGAGGTGGTCAAGCGGGAGGGGGAGACCCAGTACTTC.